In its sample, the clone carrying this T cell receptor beta chain was seen a few times. This record comes from a study of blood T cell repertoires in COVID-19. Overall study context: Samples came from the United States, Italy and Spain, spanning acute and convalescent COVID-19. Sources were T cells, B-cell-depleted T cells, or PBMCs; the material itself was cDNA or gDNA.

Participant reports of clinical history set cohort assignment. Cohort 3 recovered donors had two negative PCRs, clearance, or symptom resolution. The CDR3 loop spans 15 amino acids. Germline loops: CDR1 SGHTS, CDR2 YDEGEE. V shed 0 bases, J shed 2 bases, and the junction held 5 bases outside the gene matches. This table comes from immunoSEQ multiplex PCR, and its TCRdb copy is limited to in-frame clones, with some not included. The sample carries fewer than 200,000 clones, 70% to 80% recorded once. The sample taken for sequencing was PBMCs or T cells enriched from blood (not recorded which). The source of this sequence is a woman in her forties or fifties who had recovered from COVID-19. This chain connects TRBV5-8 to TRBJ2-7, with 7 bases aligning to TRBD2. The CDR3 coding sequence is TGTGCCAGCAGCTTGGTCGCTAGCGGCACCTACGAGCAGTACTTC. Amino acids: CASSLVASGTYEQYF.